This entry describes one T cell receptor beta chain. CDR1 and CDR2 (germline): SGDLS, YYNGEE. This CDR3 is built from 14 residues. The V end was cut by 2 bases, the J end by 1 base, with 7 bases between. This record belongs to a study of blood T cell repertoires in COVID-19. Turning to the study itself: Acute and convalescent COVID-19 samples came from the United States, Italy and Spain.

Everyone who took part was 18 to 89 years old, and they came from fewer than 25 US areas. Original data processing: Using reference gene primer amplification, nucleated cell counts were estimated. Some clones are missing from TCRdb's copy, which holds only in-frame ones; the method was immunoSEQ multiplex PCR. V, J and clone size are taken as reported in that table, and D and trimming were inferred from the DNA itself. The sample contains fewer than 500,000 clones, 70% to 90% of which appear only once. This clonotype was sampled from a woman between 18 and 30 years old with acute COVID-19. Sequenced material: PBMCs or T cells enriched from blood (not recorded which). J is TRBJ1-5 and V is TRBV9; D is possibly TRBD1 (6 bases). The CDR3 DNA reads as TGTGCCAGCAGCGTCGGGACAAGCAATCAGCCCCAGCATTTT. It specifies CASSVGTSNQPQHF.